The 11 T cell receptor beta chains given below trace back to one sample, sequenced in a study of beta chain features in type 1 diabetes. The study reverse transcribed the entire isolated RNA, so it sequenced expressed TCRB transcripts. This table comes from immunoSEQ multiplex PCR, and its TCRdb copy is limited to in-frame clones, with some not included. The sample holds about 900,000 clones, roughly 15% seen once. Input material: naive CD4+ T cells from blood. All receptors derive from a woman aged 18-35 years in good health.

The CDR3 coding sequence is TGTGCCAGCAGGTCCGGGACAGGGATTTCCTACGAGCAGTACTTC. Its protein product is CASRSGTGISYEQYF. This chain uses TRBV6-5 with TRBJ2-7, with 9 positions matching TRBD1. J gave up 1 base and V 6 bases, and 7 bases lay outside the gene matches. This CDR3 has 15 amino acids. From germline, CDR1 is MNHEY and CDR2 SVGAGI.

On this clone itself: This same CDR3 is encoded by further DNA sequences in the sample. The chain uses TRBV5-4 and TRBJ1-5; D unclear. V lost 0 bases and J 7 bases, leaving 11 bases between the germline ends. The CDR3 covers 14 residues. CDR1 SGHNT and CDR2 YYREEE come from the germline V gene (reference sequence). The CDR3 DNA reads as TGTGCCAGCAGCTTGGCGGGTGGAGGGCAGCCCCAGCATTTT. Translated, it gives CASSLAGGGQPQHF.

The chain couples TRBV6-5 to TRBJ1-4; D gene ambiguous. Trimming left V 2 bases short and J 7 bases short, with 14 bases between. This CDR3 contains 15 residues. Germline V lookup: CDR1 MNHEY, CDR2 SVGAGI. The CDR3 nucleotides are TGTGCCAGCAGTTACGGGTGGGGAAATGGTGAAAAACTGTTTTTT. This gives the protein CASSYGWGNGEKLFF.

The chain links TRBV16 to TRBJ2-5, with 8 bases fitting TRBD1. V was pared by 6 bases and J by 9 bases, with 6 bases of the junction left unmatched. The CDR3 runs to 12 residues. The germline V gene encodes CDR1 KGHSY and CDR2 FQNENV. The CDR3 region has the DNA TGTGCCAGCAGAGGACAGGGCAGTCCCCAGTACTTC. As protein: CASRGQGSPQYF.

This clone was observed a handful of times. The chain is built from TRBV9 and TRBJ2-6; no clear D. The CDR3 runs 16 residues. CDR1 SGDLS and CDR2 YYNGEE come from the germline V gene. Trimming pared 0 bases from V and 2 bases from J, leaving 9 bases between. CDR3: CASSVDPGAGANVLTF. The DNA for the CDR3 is TGTGCCAGCAGCGTAGATCCGGGCGCTGGGGCCAACGTCCTGACTTTC.

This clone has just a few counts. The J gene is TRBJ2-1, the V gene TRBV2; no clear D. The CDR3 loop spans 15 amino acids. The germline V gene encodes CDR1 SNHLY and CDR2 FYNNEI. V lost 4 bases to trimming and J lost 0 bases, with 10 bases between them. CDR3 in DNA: TGTGCCAGCAGTGTTGGACCGGGCTCCTACAATGAGCAGTTCTTC. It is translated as CASSVGPGSYNEQFF.

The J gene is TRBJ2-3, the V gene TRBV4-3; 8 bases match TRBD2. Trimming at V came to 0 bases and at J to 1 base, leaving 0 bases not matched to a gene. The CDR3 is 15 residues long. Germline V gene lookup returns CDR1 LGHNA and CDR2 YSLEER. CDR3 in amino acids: CASSQELAGTDTQYF. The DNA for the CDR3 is TGCGCCAGCAGCCAAGAACTAGCGGGCACAGATACGCAGTATTTT.

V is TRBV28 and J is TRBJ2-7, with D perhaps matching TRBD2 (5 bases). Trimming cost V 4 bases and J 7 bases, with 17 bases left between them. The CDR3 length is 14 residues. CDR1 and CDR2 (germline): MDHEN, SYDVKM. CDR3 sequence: CASSSPQRALEQYF. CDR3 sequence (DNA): TGTGCCAGCAGTTCCCCTCAGAGGGCGCTTGAGCAGTACTTC.

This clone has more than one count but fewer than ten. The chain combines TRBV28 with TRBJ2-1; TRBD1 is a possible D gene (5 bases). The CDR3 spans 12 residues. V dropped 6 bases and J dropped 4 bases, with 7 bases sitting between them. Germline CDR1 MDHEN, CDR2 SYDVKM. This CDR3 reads CASRQVYNEQFF. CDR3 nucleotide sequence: TGTGCCAGCAGACAGGTTTACAATGAGCAGTTCTTC.

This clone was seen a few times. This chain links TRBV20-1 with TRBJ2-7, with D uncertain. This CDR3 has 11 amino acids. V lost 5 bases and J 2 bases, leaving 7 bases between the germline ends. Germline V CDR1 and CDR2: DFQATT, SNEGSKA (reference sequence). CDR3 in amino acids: CSALETYEQYF. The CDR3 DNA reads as TGCAGTGCTCTAGAGACCTACGAGCAGTACTTC.

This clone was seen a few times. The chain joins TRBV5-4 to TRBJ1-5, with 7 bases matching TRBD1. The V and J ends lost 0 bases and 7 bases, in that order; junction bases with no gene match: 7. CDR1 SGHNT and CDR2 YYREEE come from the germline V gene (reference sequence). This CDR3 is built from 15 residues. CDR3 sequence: CASSLDRGFGQPQHF. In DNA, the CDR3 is TGTGCCAGCAGCTTGGACAGGGGCTTCGGGCAGCCCCAGCATTTT.